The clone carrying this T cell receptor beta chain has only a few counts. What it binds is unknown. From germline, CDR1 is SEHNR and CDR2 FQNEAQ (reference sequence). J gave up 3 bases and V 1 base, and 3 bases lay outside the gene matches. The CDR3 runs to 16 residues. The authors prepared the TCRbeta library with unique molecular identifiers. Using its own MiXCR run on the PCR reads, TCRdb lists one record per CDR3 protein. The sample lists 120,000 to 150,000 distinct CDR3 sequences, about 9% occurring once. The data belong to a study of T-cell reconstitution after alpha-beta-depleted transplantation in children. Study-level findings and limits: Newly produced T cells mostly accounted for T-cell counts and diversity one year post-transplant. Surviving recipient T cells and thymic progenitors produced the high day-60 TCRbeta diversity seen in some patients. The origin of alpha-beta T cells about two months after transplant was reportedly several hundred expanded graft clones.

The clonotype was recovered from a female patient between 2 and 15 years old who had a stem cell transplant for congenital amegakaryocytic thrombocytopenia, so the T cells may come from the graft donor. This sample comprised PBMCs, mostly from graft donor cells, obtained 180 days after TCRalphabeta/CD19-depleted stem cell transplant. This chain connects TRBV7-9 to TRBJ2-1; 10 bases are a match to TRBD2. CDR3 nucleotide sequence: TGTGCCAGCAGCTTAGTTCTAGCGGGGGACTACAATGAGCAGTTCTTC. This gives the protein CASSLVLAGDYNEQFF.